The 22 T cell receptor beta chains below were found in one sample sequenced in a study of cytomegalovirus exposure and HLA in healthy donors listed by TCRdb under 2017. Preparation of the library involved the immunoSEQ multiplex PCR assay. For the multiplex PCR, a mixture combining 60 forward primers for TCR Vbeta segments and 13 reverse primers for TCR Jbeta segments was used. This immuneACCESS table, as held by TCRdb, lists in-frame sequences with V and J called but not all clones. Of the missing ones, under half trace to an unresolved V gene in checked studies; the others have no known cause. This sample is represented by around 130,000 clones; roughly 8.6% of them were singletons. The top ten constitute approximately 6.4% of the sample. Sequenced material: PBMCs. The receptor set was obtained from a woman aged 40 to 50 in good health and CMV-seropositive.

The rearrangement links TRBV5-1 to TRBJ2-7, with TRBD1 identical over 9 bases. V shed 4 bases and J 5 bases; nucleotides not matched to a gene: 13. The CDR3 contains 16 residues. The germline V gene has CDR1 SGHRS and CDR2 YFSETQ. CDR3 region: CASSTGQGSVLNEQYF. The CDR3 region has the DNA TGCGCCAGCAGCACCGGACAGGGGAGTGTCCTTAACGAGCAGTACTTC.

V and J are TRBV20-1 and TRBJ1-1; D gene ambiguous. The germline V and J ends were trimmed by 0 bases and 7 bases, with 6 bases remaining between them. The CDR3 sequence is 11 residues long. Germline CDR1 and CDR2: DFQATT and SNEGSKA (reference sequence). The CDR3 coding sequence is TGCAGTGCTAGAGATCAAATTGAAGCTTTCTTT. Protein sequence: CSARDQIEAFF.

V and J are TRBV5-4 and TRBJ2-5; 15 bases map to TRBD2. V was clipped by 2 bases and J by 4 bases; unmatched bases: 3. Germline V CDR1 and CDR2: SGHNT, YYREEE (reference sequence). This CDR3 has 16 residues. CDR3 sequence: CASSFWTSGGGETQYF. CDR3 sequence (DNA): TGTGCCAGCAGCTTCTGGACTAGCGGGGGGGGAGAGACCCAGTACTTC.

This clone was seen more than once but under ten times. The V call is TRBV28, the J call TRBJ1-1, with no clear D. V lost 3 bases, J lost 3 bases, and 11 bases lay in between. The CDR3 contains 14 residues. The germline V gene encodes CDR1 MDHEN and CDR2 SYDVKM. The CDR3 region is CASSFGGSDTEAFF. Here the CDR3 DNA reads TGTGCCAGCAGTTTCGGCGGCTCAGACACTGAAGCTTTCTTT.

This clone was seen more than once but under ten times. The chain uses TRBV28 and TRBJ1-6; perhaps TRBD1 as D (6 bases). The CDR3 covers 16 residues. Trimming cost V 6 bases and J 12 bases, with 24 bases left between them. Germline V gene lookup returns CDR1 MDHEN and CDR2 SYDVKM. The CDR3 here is CASRGGRDTVRGPLHF. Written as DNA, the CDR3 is TGTGCCAGCAGGGGGGGGAGGGACACCGTACGGGGACCCCTCCACTTT.

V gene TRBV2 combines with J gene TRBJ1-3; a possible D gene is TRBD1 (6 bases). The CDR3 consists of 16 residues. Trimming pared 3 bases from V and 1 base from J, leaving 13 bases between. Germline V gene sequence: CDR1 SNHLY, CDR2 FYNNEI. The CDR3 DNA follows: TGTGCCAGCAGTGACGCTTACACAGGGTCTGGAAACACCATATATTTT. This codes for CASSDAYTGSGNTIYF.

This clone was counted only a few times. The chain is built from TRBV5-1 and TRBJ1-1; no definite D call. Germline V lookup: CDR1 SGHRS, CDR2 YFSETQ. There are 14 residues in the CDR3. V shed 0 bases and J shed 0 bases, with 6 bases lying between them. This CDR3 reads CASSLGAMNTEAFF. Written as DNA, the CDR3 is TGCGCCAGCAGCTTGGGAGCCATGAACACTGAAGCTTTCTTT.

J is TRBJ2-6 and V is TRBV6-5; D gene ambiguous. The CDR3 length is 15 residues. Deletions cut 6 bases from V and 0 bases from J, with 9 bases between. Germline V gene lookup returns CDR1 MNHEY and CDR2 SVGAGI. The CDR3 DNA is TGTGCCAGCAGACAGATCCTCTCTGGGGCCAACGTCCTGACTTTC. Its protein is CASRQILSGANVLTF.

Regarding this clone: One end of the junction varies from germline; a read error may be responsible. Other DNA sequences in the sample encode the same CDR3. The CDR3 nucleotides read TGTGCCAGCAGTACCAGGGGGCGCAGGGGGAATTCACCCCTACACTTT. Residues: CASSTRGRRGNSPLHF. The chain couples TRBV2 to TRBJ1-6; the match to TRBD1 covers 8 bases. The CDR3 spans 16 residues. Germline V CDR1 and CDR2: SNHLY, FYNNEI.

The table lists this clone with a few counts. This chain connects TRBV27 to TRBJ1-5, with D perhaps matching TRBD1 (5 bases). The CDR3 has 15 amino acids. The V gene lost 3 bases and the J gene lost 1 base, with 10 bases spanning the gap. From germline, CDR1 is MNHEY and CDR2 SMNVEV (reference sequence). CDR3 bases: TGTGCCAGCAGTTTTACGGGGGAAAGCAATCAGCCCCAGCATTTT. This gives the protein CASSFTGESNQPQHF.

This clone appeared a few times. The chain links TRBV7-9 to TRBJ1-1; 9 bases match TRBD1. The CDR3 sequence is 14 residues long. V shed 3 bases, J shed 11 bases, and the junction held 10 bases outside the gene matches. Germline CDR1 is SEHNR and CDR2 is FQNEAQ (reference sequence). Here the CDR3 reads CASSLFGTGSWAFF. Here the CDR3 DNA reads TGTGCCAGCAGCTTGTTCGGGACAGGGAGTTGGGCTTTCTTT.

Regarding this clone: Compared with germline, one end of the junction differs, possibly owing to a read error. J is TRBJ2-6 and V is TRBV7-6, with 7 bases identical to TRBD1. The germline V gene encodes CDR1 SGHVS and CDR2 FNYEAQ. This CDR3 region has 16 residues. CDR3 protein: CASSLAGQAGANVLTF. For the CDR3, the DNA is TGTGCCAGCAGCCTAGCAGGACAGGCTGGGGCCAACGTCCTGACTTTC.

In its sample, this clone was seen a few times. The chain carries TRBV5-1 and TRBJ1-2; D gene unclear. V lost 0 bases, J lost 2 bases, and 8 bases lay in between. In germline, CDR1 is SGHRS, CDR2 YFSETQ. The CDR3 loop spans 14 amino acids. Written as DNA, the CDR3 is TGCGCCAGCAGCTTGGCCCCAGGAAACTATGGCTACACCTTC. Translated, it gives CASSLAPGNYGYTF. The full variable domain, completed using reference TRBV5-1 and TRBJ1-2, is KAGVTQTPRYLIKTRGQQVTLSCSPISGHRSVSWYQQTPGQGLQFLFEYFSETQRNKGNFPGRFSGRQFSNSRSEMNVSTLELGDSALYLCASSLAPGNYGYTFGSGTRLTVV.

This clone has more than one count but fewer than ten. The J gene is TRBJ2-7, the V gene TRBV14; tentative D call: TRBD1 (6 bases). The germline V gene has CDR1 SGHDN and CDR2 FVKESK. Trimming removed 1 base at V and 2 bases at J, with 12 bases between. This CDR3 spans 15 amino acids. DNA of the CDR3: TGTGCCAGCAGCCAAGGGACAGTTCCAACCTACGAGCAGTACTTC. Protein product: CASSQGTVPTYEQYF.

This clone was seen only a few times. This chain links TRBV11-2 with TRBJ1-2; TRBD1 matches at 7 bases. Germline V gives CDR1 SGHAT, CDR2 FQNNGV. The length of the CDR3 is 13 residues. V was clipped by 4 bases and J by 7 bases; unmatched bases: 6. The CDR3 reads CASSSDRSAGYTF. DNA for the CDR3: TGTGCCAGCAGCTCGGACAGGTCGGCTGGCTACACCTTC. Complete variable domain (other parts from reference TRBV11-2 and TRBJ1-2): EAGVAQSPRYKIIEKRQSVAFWCNPISGHATLYWYQQILGQGPKLLIQFQNNGVVDDSQLPKDRFSAERLKGVDSTLKIQPAKLEDSAVYLCASSSDRSAGYTFGSGTRLTVV.

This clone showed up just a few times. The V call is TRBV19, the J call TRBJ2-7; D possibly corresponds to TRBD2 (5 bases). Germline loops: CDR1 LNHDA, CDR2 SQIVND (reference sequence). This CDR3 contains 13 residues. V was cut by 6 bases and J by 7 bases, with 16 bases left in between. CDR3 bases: TGTGCCAGTAGCCCCAGCGGAGGTGAGGAGCAGTACTTC. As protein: CASSPSGGEEQYF.

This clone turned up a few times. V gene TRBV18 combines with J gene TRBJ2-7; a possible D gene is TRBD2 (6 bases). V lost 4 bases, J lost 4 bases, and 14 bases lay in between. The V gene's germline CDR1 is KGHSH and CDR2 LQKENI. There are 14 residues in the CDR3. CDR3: CASSQGGGSYEQYF. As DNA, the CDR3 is TGTGCCAGCTCACAGGGAGGAGGGTCTTACGAGCAGTACTTC.

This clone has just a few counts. Here the CDR3 reads CASISGQGRYEQYF. CDR3 sequence (DNA): TGTGCCAGCATTTCGGGACAGGGTCGCTACGAGCAGTACTTC. This chain links TRBV2 with TRBJ2-5; 9 bases are shared with TRBD1. Judging by the DNA end, TRBJ2-7 fits better; the J call may be wrong. Germline-derived CDR1 and CDR2 are SNHLY and FYNNEI. This CDR3 spans 14 amino acids.

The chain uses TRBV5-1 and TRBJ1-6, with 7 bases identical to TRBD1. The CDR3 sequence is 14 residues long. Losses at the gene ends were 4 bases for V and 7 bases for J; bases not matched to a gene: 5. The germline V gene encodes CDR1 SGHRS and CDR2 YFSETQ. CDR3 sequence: CASSRGTANSPLHF. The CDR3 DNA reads TGCGCCAGCAGCCGAGGGACAGCCAATTCACCCCTCCACTTT.

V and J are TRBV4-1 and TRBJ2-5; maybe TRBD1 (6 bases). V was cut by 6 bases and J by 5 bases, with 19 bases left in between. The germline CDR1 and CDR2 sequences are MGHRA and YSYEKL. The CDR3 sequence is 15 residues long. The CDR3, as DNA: TGCGCCAGCAGTCGTCTCACAGGGTCCCCCGAGACCCAGTACTTC. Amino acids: CASSRLTGSPETQYF.

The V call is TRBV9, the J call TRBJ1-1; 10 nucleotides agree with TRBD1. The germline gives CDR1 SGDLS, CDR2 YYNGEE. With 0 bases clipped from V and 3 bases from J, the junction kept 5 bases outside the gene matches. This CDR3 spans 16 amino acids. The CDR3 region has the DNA TGTGCCAGCAGCGTAGGGGACAGGGGCGCTTACACTGAAGCTTTCTTT. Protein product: CASSVGDRGAYTEAFF. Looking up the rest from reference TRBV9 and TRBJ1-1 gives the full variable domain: DSGVTQTPKHLITATGQRVTLRCSPRSGDLSVYWYQQSLDQGLQFLIQYYNGEERAKGNILERFSAQQFPDLHSELNLSSLELGDSALYFCASSVGDRGAYTEAFFGQGTRLTVV.

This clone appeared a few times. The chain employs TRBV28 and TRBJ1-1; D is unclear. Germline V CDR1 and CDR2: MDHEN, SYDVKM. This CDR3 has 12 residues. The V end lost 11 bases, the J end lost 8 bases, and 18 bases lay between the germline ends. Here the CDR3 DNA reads TGTGCCGCTTGGCAGCGGGAATTCGAAGCTTTCTTT. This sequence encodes CAAWQREFEAFF. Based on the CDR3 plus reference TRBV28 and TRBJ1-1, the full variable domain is DVKVTQSSRYLVKRTGEKVFLECVQDMDHENMFWYRQDPGLGLRLIYFSYDVKMKEKGDIPEGYSVSREKKERFSLILESASTNQTSMYLCAAWQREFEAFFGQGTRLTVV.